Below, 25 T cell receptor beta chains from the same sample are listed, as sequenced in a study of CD8+CD57+ T cells in acquired aplastic anemia. Whoever was chosen for sequencing had shown CD8+CD57+ cell expansion by flow cytometry. Genomic DNA was employed as the template in profiling TCR beta VDJ and CDR3. From the reads, TCRdb called clonotypes with MiXCR, one entry per CDR3 protein. Of more than 150,000 distinct CDR3 sequences listed, roughly 50% are singletons. Sequences were obtained from sorted CD4+, CD8+, or CD8+CD57+ T cells (not recorded which) from PBMCs. The receptors stem from a human donor with aplastic anemia.

V is TRBV2 and J is TRBJ2-7, with TRBD1 as a possible D gene (5 bases). Trimming stripped 3 bases from V and 2 bases from J, with 14 bases between. The germline gives CDR1 SNHLY, CDR2 FYNNEI. CDR3 length: 15 amino acids. In DNA form, the CDR3 reads TGTGCCAGCAGTGACGCGGCAGGGATCCCCTACGAGCAGTACTTC. It encodes CASSDAAGIPYEQYF.

V and J are TRBV4-3 and TRBJ1-6; 7 nucleotides match TRBD1. The CDR3 sequence is 16 residues long. Germline V gene lookup returns CDR1 LGHNA and CDR2 YSLEER. V lost 0 bases and J lost 7; bases outside the gene matches: 6. CDR3 DNA sequence: TGCGCCAGCAGCCAAGATAGGGGACAGTCAAATTCACCCCTCCACTTT. This gives the protein CASSQDRGQSNSPLHF.

The CDR3 sequence is CSARDLKRTGVVDEQYF. The CDR3 DNA is TGCAGTGCTAGAGACCTAAAGAGGACAGGGGTAGTCGACGAGCAGTACTTC. This chain uses TRBV20-1 with TRBJ2-7; 9 bases map to TRBD1. There are 17 residues in the CDR3. CDR1 and CDR2 from the germline V gene are DFQATT and SNEGSKA (reference sequence). V dropped 0 bases and J dropped 5; count of bases not matched to a gene: 14.

V gene TRBV25-1 combines with J gene TRBJ1-3; TRBD1 matches 12 bases. J gave up 5 bases and V 6 bases, and 14 bases lay outside the gene matches. This CDR3 has 18 amino acids. The V gene's germline CDR1 is MGHDK and CDR2 SYGVNS. The CDR3 DNA sequence: TGTGCCAGCAGACTGACCGGGACAGGGGGCGCGAGGAGAAACACCATATATTTT. This encodes CASRLTGTGGARRNTIYF.

The chain couples TRBV7-6 to TRBJ1-6; D gene unclear. The CDR3 is made up of 13 amino acids. CDR1 is SGHVS, CDR2 FNYEAQ, per germline. V shed 4 bases and J shed 2 bases, with 3 bases lying between them. The CDR3 sequence is CASSSAYNSPLHF. For the CDR3, the DNA is TGTGCCAGCAGCTCGGCCTATAATTCACCCCTCCACTTT.

This clonotype was recorded once. This rearrangement joins TRBV20-1 to TRBJ1-1; the D gene is possibly TRBD1 (5 bases). The V gene lost 5 bases and the J gene lost 1 base, with 14 bases spanning the gap. Germline lookup yields CDR1 DFQATT and CDR2 SNEGSKA (reference sequence). The CDR3 is made up of 14 amino acids. DNA for the CDR3: TGCAGTGCTCAAACAGGACCGGGGAACACTGAAGCTTTCTTT. Translating it yields CSAQTGPGNTEAFF.

This clonotype has just a few counts. This chain links TRBV4-1 with TRBJ2-2, with 7 bases lining up with TRBD1. The CDR3 is made up of 17 amino acids. Germline-derived CDR1 and CDR2 are MGHRA and YSYEKL. Losses at the gene ends were 0 bases for V and 4 bases for J; bases not matched to a gene: 8. The CDR3 is CASSQEGGRPPTGELFF. As DNA, the CDR3 is TGCGCCAGCAGCCAAGAAGGGGGCAGGCCTCCCACCGGGGAGCTGTTTTTT.

The genes are TRBV20-1 and TRBJ2-2, with D hard to call. CDR3 length: 11 amino acids. The V end was cut by 5 bases, the J end by 6 bases, with 7 bases between. CDR1 and CDR2 from the germline V gene are DFQATT and SNEGSKA (reference sequence). CDR3 region: CSALGAGELFF. CDR3 in DNA: TGCAGTGCTCTTGGCGCCGGGGAGCTGTTTTTT.

This clonotype was counted a few times. The genes are TRBV3-1 and TRBJ2-3; the D gene could be TRBD1 or TRBD2 (6 bases each). Germline CDR1 reads LGHDT; CDR2 reads YNNKEL (reference sequence). The V gene lost 0 bases and the J gene lost 2 bases, with 12 bases spanning the gap. There are 16 residues in the CDR3. The CDR3 region has the DNA TGTGCCAGCAGCCAAGATAAGGGGGGCCCCACAGATACGCAGTATTTT. It translates to CASSQDKGGPTDTQYF.

This clonotype was seen repeatedly, ten times or more. The chain couples TRBV20-1 to TRBJ1-2; D is unclear. Per the germline V gene, CDR1 is DFQATT and CDR2 is SNEGSKA (reference sequence). The length of the CDR3 is 18 residues. V lost 6 bases, J lost 2 bases, and 28 bases lay in between. The CDR3 sequence is CSAAMPLTGGRINYGYTF. Here the CDR3 DNA reads TGCAGTGCCGCTATGCCCCTCACCGGCGGACGGATAAACTATGGCTACACCTTC.

The chain uses TRBV12-3 or TRBV12-4 and TRBJ2-5; D ambiguous. Trimming shortened V by 7 bases and J by 3 bases, and 15 bases separated the two germline ends. The CDR3 has 14 amino acids. The chain's CDR3 is CASKRPDREETQYF. The CDR3 coding sequence is TGTGCCAGCAAGAGGCCGGACCGAGAAGAGACCCAGTACTTC.

The chain links TRBV19 to TRBJ2-3; 10 positions match TRBD2. This CDR3 has 16 amino acids. Germline CDR1 reads LNHDA; CDR2 reads SQIVND (reference sequence). V trimming: 1 base; J trimming: 4 bases; junction bases outside the gene matches: 5. The CDR3 bases are TGTGCCAGTAGTATAGGGCTAGCGGGGGTCGCAGATACGCAGTATTTT. Its protein is CASSIGLAGVADTQYF.

This clonotype was detected a few times. The J gene is TRBJ2-1, the V gene TRBV11-1, with 8 nucleotides matching TRBD1. Germline V lookup: CDR1 SGHAT, CDR2 FQDESV (reference sequence). Losses at the gene ends were 1 base for V and 6 bases for J; bases not matched to a gene: 5. The CDR3 length is 15 residues. CDR3 DNA: TGTGCCAGCAGCTTAGAGGCGGGGACAGGCAATGAGCAGTTCTTC. This translates into CASSLEAGTGNEQFF.

As to this clonotype: A junction end diverges from the germline sequence, so it may reflect a read error. The CDR3 nucleotides read TGTGCCAGCAGTATAGGGAAAAACACTCAGTACTTC. Its protein product is CASSIGKNTQYF. The chain uses TRBV7-2 and TRBJ2-4, with D unclear. The CDR3 has 12 amino acids. Germline loops: CDR1 SGHTA, CDR2 FQGNSA.

The chain employs TRBV2 and TRBJ1-6, with unresolved D. Per the germline V gene, CDR1 is SNHLY and CDR2 is FYNNEI. This CDR3 spans 14 amino acids. Trimming took 0 bases from V and 15 from J, leaving 15 bases between them. The CDR3 coding sequence is TGTGCCAGCAGTGAAGCGCTTACGAGGAGCCACCTCCACTTT. Amino acid sequence: CASSEALTRSHLHF. Filled out from reference TRBV2 and TRBJ1-6, the complete variable domain reads EPEVTQTPSHQVTQMGQEVILRCVPISNHLYFYWYRQILGQKVEFLVSFYNNEISEKSEIFDDQFSVERPDGSNFTLKIRSTKLEDSAMYFCASSEALTRSHLHFGNGTRLTVT.

The V and J genes are TRBV29-1 and TRBJ1-3; D gene ambiguous. The CDR3 loop spans 11 amino acids. Germline loops: CDR1 SQVTM, CDR2 ANQGSEA. Trimming left V 6 bases short and J 4 bases short, with 7 bases between. This chain's CDR3 is CSVRIGNTIYF. Here the CDR3 DNA reads TGCAGCGTCAGAATAGGAAACACCATATATTTT.

In its sample, this clonotype was seen many times. The chain has TRBV10-3 and TRBJ2-3; the match to TRBD1 covers 7 bases. Germline CDR1 reads ENHRY; CDR2 reads SYGVKD. This CDR3 comprises 14 residues. J gave up 2 bases and V 4 bases, and 3 bases lay outside the gene matches. The CDR3 reads CAISGDSATDTQYF. The CDR3 bases are TGTGCCATCAGTGGGGACAGCGCCACAGATACGCAGTATTTT.

V is TRBV19 and J is TRBJ2-3; 11 nucleotides align to TRBD1. The CDR3 is 14 amino acids. The V and J ends lost 8 bases and 1 base, in that order; junction bases with no gene match: 2. Germline V CDR1 and CDR2: LNHDA, SQIVND (reference sequence). CDR3 protein: CASRDRGGTDTQYF. Written as DNA, the CDR3 is TGTGCCAGTCGGGACAGGGGGGGCACAGATACGCAGTATTTT.

The genes are TRBV11-2 and TRBJ1-2; 11 positions match TRBD1. Looked up from germline, CDR1 is SGHAT and CDR2 is FQNNGV. This CDR3 has 17 amino acids. V lost 5 bases to trimming and J lost 1 base; unmatched junction nucleotides: 9. The CDR3 DNA reads TGTGCCAGCAGCCCCACCGGGACAGGGGGTTTTAACTATGGCTACACCTTC. It specifies CASSPTGTGGFNYGYTF.

The V call is TRBV7-9, the J call TRBJ1-6; D not certain. The germline CDR1 and CDR2 sequences are SEHNR and FQNEAQ (reference sequence). V lost 2 bases, J lost 7 bases, and 6 bases lay in between. This CDR3 has 13 amino acids. Here the CDR3 reads CASSLSTNSPLHF. The CDR3 coding sequence is TGTGCCAGCAGCTTATCGACGAATTCACCCCTCCACTTT.

The chain links TRBV19 to TRBJ2-1, with D unclear. The V gene lost 3 bases and the J gene lost 5 bases, with 8 bases spanning the gap. CDR3 length: 13 amino acids. The germline CDR1 and CDR2 sequences are LNHDA and SQIVND (reference sequence). The CDR3 DNA reads TGTGCCAGTAGTATCGGAGCCAACAATGAGCAGTTCTTC. Its translation is CASSIGANNEQFF.

There are many counts of this clonotype. The DNA of the CDR3 is TGTGCCACCAGCGGGCGGGACAGGGACTACAATGAGCAGTTCTTC. Encoded protein: CATSGRDRDYNEQFF. The rearrangement links TRBV24-1 to TRBJ2-1; 9 nucleotides align to TRBD1. The V segment lost 7 bases and the J segment 3 bases; nucleotides outside the gene matches: 6. This CDR3 has 15 amino acids. Germline V gives CDR1 KGHDR, CDR2 SFDVKD.

A remark on this clonotype: A much larger clone differs from this one at a single base, so this may be a read error. The chain joins TRBV5-4 to TRBJ1-5; D gene uncertain. Germline CDR1 SGHNT, CDR2 YYREEE (reference sequence). CDR3 length equals 14 residues. Between the trimmed V and J ends, which lost 1 base and 0 bases, there was a span of 5 bases. In DNA form, the CDR3 reads TGTGCCAGCAGCTTGTGGGCTAGCAATCAGCCCCAGCATTTT. It specifies CASSLWASNQPQHF.

This clonotype occurred many times. The chain couples TRBV12-3 or TRBV12-4 to TRBJ1-5; D perhaps matches TRBD1 (5 bases). The CDR3 is made up of 14 amino acids. V was shortened by 4 bases and J by 9 bases, with 16 bases between the two germline ends. This CDR3 is CASSSLQGLGPQHF. Written as DNA, the CDR3 is TGTGCCAGCAGTTCCCTCCAGGGTCTAGGGCCCCAGCATTTT.

This chain uses TRBV6-1 with TRBJ2-7, with D possibly being TRBD1 (5 bases). Germline-derived CDR1 and CDR2 are MNHNS and SASEGT. V lost 11 bases to trimming and J lost 3 bases, with 17 bases between them. The CDR3 runs 13 residues. The CDR3 here is CACHRGQLYEQYF. CDR3 DNA: TGTGCCTGCCATCGTGGACAACTCTACGAGCAGTACTTC.